These T cell receptor beta chains were read from a single sample in a study of identical twins. TCRdb reanalysed the 5' RACE reads using MiXCR and keeps one entry per CDR3 protein. The sample has around 370,000 distinct CDR3 sequences, approximately 10% seen once. Sequenced sample: naive T cells sorted from blood. Every receptor here comes from a woman aged 45-59 years in good health. Both conserved end residues are part of each CDR3. The order of the fields is clone size, J gene, D gene, V gene, CDR3 DNA, CDR3 protein. D genes are given only for firm matches. Part of the rows lack a size; the others show once, few, many or a class for expanded clones.

clone size: few; J gene: TRBJ2-5; D gene: .; V gene: TRBV12-3/TRBV12-4; CDR3 DNA: TGTGCCAGCAGTTCAACCCCGGGGACGAAAGCGACCCAGTACTTC; CDR3 protein: CASSSTPGTKATQYF
clone size: .; J gene: TRBJ2-1; D gene: TRBD2; V gene: TRBV12-5; CDR3 DNA: TGTGCTAGTGCTGGGGGGGATGAGCAGTTCTTC; CDR3 protein: CASAGGDEQFF
clone size: .; J gene: TRBJ2-6; D gene: TRBD1; V gene: TRBV4-1; CDR3 DNA: TGCGCCAGCAGCCAAGTTTTCTTAGGGGGCTTATCTGGGGCCAACGTCCTGACTTTC; CDR3 protein: CASSQVFLGGLSGANVLTF
clone size: .; J gene: TRBJ2-3; D gene: .; V gene: TRBV3-1; CDR3 DNA: TGTGCCAGCAGCCTCGGCCTGCGGGACCTCACAGATACGCAGTATTTT; CDR3 protein: CASSLGLRDLTDTQYF
clone size: many; J gene: TRBJ2-7; D gene: .; V gene: TRBV2; CDR3 DNA: TGTGCCAGCAAGGCAGGGAGATCGTACGAGCAGTACTTC; CDR3 protein: CASKAGRSYEQYF
clone size: many; J gene: TRBJ2-1; D gene: TRBD2; V gene: TRBV5-1; CDR3 DNA: TGTGCCAGCAGTTTAGCGGGTCGGTCCTACAATGAGCAGTTCTTC; CDR3 protein: CASSLAGRSYNEQFF
clone size: .; J gene: TRBJ1-2; D gene: .; V gene: TRBV12-3/TRBV12-4; CDR3 DNA: TGTGCCAGCAGTCCAGTAAACTATGGCTACACCTTC; CDR3 protein: CASSPVNYGYTF
clone size: few; J gene: TRBJ2-6; D gene: .; V gene: TRBV4-1; CDR3 DNA: TGCGCCAGCAGCCCTTGGAGCAGGGCCGGGGCCAACGTCCTGACTTTC; CDR3 protein: CASSPWSRAGANVLTF
clone size: few; J gene: TRBJ2-3; D gene: .; V gene: TRBV7-2; CDR3 DNA: TGTGCCAGCAGCTTAGACTGGGCCCGCACAGATACGCAGTATTTT; CDR3 protein: CASSLDWARTDTQYF
clone size: .; J gene: TRBJ1-1; D gene: .; V gene: TRBV6-5; CDR3 DNA: TGTGCCAGCAGTTATCGGTTCCCTAGGACTGAAGCTTTCTTT; CDR3 protein: CASSYRFPRTEAFF
clone size: few; J gene: TRBJ2-2; D gene: TRBD1; V gene: TRBV3-1; CDR3 DNA: TGTGCCAGCAGCCAAGGGGGACAGCTCACCGGGGAGCTGTTTTTT; CDR3 protein: CASSQGGQLTGELFF
clone size: .; J gene: TRBJ1-3; D gene: .; V gene: TRBV7-9; CDR3 DNA: TGTGCCAGCAGCCCCCCCGTGGACACCATATATTTT; CDR3 protein: CASSPPVDTIYF
clone size: few; J gene: TRBJ1-1; D gene: .; V gene: TRBV18; CDR3 DNA: TGTGCCAGCTCACCACCTGTGACAAGGAGAAGGAACACTGAAGCTTTCTTT; CDR3 protein: CASSPPVTRRRNTEAFF
clone size: few; J gene: TRBJ2-4; D gene: TRBD2; V gene: TRBV19; CDR3 DNA: TGTGCCAGTAGTGTTAGCGGGAGGCCAAACATTCAGTACTTC; CDR3 protein: CASSVSGRPNIQYF
clone size: few; J gene: TRBJ2-5; D gene: TRBD2; V gene: TRBV4-1; CDR3 DNA: TGCGCCAGCAGCCAAACTAGCGGGATATACGAGACCCAGTACTTC; CDR3 protein: CASSQTSGIYETQYF
clone size: few; J gene: TRBJ1-5; D gene: .; V gene: TRBV6-1; CDR3 DNA: TGTGCCAGCCGAAATCCCAATCAGCCCCAGCATTTT; CDR3 protein: CASRNPNQPQHF